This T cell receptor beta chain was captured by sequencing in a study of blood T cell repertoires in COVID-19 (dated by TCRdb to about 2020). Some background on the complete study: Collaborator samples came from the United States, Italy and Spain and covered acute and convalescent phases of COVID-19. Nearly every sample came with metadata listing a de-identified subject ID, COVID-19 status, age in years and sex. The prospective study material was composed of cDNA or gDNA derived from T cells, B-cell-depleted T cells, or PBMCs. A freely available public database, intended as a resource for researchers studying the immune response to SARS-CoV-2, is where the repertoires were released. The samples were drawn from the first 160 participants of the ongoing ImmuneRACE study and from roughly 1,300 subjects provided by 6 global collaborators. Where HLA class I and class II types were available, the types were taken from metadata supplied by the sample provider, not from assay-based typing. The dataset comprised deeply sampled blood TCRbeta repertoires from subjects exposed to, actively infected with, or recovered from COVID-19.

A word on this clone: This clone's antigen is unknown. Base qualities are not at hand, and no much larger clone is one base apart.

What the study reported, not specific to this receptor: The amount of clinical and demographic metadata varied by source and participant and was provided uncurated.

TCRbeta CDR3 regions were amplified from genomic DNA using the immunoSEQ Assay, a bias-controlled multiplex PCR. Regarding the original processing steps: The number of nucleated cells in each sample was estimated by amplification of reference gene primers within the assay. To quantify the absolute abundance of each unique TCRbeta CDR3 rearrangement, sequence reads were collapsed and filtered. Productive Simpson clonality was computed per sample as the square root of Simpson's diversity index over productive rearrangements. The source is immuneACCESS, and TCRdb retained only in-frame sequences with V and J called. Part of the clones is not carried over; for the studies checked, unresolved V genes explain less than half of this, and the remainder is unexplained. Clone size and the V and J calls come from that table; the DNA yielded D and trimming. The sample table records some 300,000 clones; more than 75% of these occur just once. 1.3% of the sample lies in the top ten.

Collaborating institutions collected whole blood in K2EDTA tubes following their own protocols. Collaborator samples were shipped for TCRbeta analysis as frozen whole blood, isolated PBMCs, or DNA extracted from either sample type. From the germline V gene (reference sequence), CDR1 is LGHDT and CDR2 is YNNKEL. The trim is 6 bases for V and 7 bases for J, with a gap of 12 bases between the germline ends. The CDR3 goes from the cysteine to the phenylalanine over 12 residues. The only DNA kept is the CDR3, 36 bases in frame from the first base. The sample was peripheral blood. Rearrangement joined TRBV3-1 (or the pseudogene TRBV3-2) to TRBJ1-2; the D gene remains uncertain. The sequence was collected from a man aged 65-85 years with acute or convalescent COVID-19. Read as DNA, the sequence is TGTGCCAGCAGTCTCACGGGAAGTGGCTACACCTTC. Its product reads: CASSLTGSGYTF.